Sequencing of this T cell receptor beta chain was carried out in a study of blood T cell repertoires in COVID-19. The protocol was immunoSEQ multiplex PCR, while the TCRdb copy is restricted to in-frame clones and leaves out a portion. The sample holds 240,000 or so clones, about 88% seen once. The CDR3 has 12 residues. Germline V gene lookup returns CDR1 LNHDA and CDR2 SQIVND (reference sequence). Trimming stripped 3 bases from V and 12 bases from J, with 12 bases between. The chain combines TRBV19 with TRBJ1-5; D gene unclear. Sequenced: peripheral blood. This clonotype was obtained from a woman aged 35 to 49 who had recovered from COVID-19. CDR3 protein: CASSMGREGQHF. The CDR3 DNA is TGTGCCAGTAGTATGGGAAGGGAGGGCCAGCATTTT.